This T cell receptor beta chain was documented in a study of ipilimumab plus nivolumab after autologous stem cell transplantation. For the study at large: A median of 8 nivolumab and roughly 5 ipilimumab doses were given.

Produced via immunoSEQ multiplex PCR; TCRdb's table is partial and in-frame only. Here the sample spans about 15,000 clones, about four fifths being singletons. The germline V and J ends were trimmed by 4 bases and 5 bases, with 10 bases remaining between them. Looked up from germline, CDR1 is SGHDT and CDR2 is YYEEEE. This CDR3 spans 12 amino acids. Material: PBMCs, obtained in a trial of ipilimumab plus nivolumab as post-transplant consolidation. The chain couples TRBV5-6 to TRBJ2-7; tentatively, D is TRBD1 or TRBD2 (5 bases each). The TCR comes from a male donor with primary mediastinal lymphoma. The CDR3 region has the DNA TGTGCCAGCAGCCCCGGGGCCGACGAGCAGTACTTC. Residues: CASSPGADEQYF.